Sequencing of this T cell receptor beta chain was carried out in a study of PD-1 blockade in classical Hodgkin lymphoma. Trimming removed 1 base at V and 5 bases at J, with 8 bases between. The CDR3 covers 14 residues. Germline loops: CDR1 SGHAT, CDR2 FQNNGV. General study results and limits: Newly diagnosed patients were reported to exhibit reduced baseline TCR diversity relative to healthy donors. Complete responders showed a baseline diversity that resembled the diversity of newly diagnosed patients. Exclusion applied to patients who initiated nivolumab less than 1 year following ASCT.

Each patient experienced a relapse that followed autologous stem cell transplantation, and brentuximab vedotin exposure varied. On this clone itself: Its target is not known.

Here immunoSEQ multiplex PCR was the method, and the copy in TCRdb shows in-frame clones only, minus some. The table includes around 99,000 clones, 80% to 90% detected once. This TCR derives from a human donor with classical Hodgkin lymphoma. The chain combines TRBV11-2 with TRBJ2-2; the D gene is possibly TRBD2 (6 bases). The starting material was peripheral blood mononuclear cells (PBMCs), obtained before the second cycle of nivolumab. The CDR3 DNA sequence: TGTGCCAGCAGCTTAGGGGAGGTGACCGGGGAGCTGTTTTTT. This sequence encodes CASSLGEVTGELFF.